The clone carrying this T cell receptor (beta chain) was seen only a few times. Its antigen is not identified. The sample originates from a study of post-analysis software for immune sequencing data. Study-wide findings and caveats: Significantly decreased normalized Chao1 diversity was recorded for multiple sclerosis patients relative to controls. Four or five TRBV segments were significantly more frequent in patients than in controls. TRBV5-6, TRBV5-1 and TRBV20-1 were among these segments.

Unique molecular identifiers tagged the TCR beta cDNA libraries. When roughly 0.9 to 10 million T cells were used, they gave a few hundred thousand cDNA molecules. MiXCR, applied by TCRdb to the PCR reads, yields one record per CDR3 protein. The sample includes approximately 770,000 distinct CDR3 sequences, more than 45% of them seen just once. Germline V gene sequence: CDR1 MNHEY, CDR2 SMNVEV (reference sequence). The CDR3 consists of 15 residues. V was clipped by 10 bases and J by 0 bases, with 18 bases between them. The chain has TRBV27 and TRBJ1-2, with D perhaps TRBD1 (6 bases). This receptor was identified in a girl aged 5 to 17 with multiple sclerosis. The sample was blood. As DNA, the CDR3 is TGTGCCACCCGAAAGCCAGGGGCGGCTAACTATGGCTACACCTTC. Amino acid sequence: CATRKPGAANYGYTF.